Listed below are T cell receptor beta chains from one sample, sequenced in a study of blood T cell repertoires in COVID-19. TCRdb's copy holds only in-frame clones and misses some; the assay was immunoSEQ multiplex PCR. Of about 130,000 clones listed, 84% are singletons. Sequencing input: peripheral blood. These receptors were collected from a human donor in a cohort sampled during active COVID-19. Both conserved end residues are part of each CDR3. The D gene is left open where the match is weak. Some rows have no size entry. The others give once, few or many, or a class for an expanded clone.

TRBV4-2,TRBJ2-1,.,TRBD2,TGTGCCAGCAGCCAAGGATGGGCGGGGGGGCCGGAAGAGCAGTTCTTC,CASSQGWAGGPEEQFF
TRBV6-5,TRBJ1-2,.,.,TGTGCCAGCAGTTACTCCGGCGGGGGGGCCTATGGCTACACCTTC,CASSYSGGGAYGYTF
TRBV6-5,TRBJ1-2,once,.,TGTGCCAGCTCCCGGGGTGGCTACACCTTC,CASSRGGYTF
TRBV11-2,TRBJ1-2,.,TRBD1,TGTGCCAGCAGCCGCTGGCCTGATACCGGGACAGGGAACACCTTC,CASSRWPDTGTGNTF
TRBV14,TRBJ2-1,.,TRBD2,TGTGCCAGCAGCCTACAGACTAGCGGAAGCTCCTACAATGAGCAGTTCTTC,CASSLQTSGSSYNEQFF
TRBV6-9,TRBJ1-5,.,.,TGTGCCAGCAATGAGTATAGCAATCAGCCCCAGCATTTT,CASNEYSNQPQHF
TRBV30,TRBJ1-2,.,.,TGTGCCTGGGACCCCTCCCCGGGAAGTAACTATGGCTACACCTTC,CAWDPSPGSNYGYTF
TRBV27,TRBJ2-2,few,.,TGTGCCAGCGCACGACGCAGAGGCACCGGGGAGCTGTTTTTT,CASARRRGTGELFF
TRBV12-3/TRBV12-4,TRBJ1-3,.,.,TGTGCCAGCACCCCGGGGGTTGGAAACACCATATATTTT,CASTPGVGNTIYF
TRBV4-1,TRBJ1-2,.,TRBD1,TGCGCCAGCAGCCAAGTCGTCAGGGGGGAGTATGGCTACACCTTC,CASSQVVRGEYGYTF
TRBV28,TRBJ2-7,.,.,TGTGCCAGCCACACCAGGGGAACTTCCTACGAGCAGTACTTC,CASHTRGTSYEQYF